Detailed here is one T cell receptor (beta chain). Measured with immunoSEQ multiplex PCR; TCRdb has only the in-frame clones, and not every one. The sample yields over 10,000 clones, approximately 88% seen once. The sample comes from a study of T cell changes during pregnancy in multiple sclerosis. Germline CDR1 reads MNHEY; CDR2 reads SMNVEV (reference sequence). The CDR3 runs to 13 residues. The V gene end was trimmed by 4 bases and the J gene end by 7 bases; junction bases not matched to a gene: 6. This sequence joins TRBV27 and TRBJ2-7; 8 bases fit TRBD2. The specimen was CD8+ T cells from peripheral blood mononuclear cells, collected in the second trimester of pregnancy. The sequence was obtained from a female donor in good health, enrolled as a control in a pregnancy study. CDR3 in amino acids: CASSSGGALEQYF. In DNA form, the CDR3 reads TGTGCCAGCAGTTCGGGGGGGGCATTAGAGCAGTACTTC.